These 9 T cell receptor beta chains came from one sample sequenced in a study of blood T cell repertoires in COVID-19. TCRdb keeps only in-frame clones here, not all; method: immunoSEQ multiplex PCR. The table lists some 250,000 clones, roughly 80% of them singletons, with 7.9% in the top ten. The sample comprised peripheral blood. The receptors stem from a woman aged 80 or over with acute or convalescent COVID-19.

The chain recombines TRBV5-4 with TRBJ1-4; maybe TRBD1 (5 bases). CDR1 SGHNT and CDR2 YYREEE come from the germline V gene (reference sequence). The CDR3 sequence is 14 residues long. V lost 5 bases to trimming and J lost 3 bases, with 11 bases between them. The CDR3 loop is CASRPWGSNEKLFF. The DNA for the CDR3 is TGTGCCAGCAGGCCCTGGGGCTCTAATGAAAAACTGTTTTTT.

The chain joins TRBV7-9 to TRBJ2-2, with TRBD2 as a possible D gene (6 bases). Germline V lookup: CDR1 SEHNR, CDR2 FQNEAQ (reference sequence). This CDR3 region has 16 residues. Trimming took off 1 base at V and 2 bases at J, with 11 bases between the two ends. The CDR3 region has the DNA TGTGCCAGCAGCTTAGATGCTAGCGTTAACACCGGGGAGCTGTTTTTT. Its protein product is CASSLDASVNTGELFF.

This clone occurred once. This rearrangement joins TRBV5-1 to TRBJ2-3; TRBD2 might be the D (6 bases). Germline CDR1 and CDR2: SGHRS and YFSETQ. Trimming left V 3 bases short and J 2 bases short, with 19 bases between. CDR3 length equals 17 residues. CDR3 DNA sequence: TGCGCCAGCAGCTATAGCTTCCGCCGGGAGAACACAGATACGCAGTATTTT. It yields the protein CASSYSFRRENTDTQYF. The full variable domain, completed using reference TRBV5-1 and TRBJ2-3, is KAGVTQTPRYLIKTRGQQVTLSCSPISGHRSVSWYQQTPGQGLQFLFEYFSETQRNKGNFPGRFSGRQFSNSRSEMNVSTLELGDSALYLCASSYSFRRENTDTQYFGPGTRLTVL.

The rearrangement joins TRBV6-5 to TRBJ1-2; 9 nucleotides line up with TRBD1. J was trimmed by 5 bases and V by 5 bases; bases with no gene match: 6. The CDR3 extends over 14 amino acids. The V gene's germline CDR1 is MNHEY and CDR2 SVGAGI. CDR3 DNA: TGTGCCAGCAGTCCTAGACAGGGGGAATATGGCTACACCTTC. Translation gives CASSPRQGEYGYTF.

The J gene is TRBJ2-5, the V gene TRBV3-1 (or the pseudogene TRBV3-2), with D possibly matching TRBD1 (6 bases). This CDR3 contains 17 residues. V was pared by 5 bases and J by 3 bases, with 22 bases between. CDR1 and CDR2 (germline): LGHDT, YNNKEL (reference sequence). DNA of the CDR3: TGTGCCAGCAGCGAACGACGACAGGAGATTATCAAAGAGACCCAGTACTTC. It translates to CASSERRQEIIKETQYF.

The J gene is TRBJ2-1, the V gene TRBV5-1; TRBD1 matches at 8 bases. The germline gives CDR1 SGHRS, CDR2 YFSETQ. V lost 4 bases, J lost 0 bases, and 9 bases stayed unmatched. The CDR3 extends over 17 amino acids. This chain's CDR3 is CASSQGQGLFSYNEQFF. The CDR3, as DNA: TGCGCCAGCAGCCAAGGACAGGGCCTTTTCTCCTACAATGAGCAGTTCTTC.

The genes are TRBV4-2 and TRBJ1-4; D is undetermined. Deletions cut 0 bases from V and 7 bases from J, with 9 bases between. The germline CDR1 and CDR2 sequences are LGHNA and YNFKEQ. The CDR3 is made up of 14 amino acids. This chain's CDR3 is CASSQEQVVEKLFF. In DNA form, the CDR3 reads TGTGCCAGCAGCCAAGAGCAGGTTGTTGAAAAACTGTTTTTT.

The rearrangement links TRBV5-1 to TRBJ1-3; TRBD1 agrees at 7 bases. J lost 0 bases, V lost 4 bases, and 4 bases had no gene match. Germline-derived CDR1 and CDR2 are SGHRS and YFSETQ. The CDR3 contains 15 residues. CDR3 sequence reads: CASSPRTGSGNTIYF. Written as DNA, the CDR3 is TGCGCCAGCAGCCCAAGGACAGGCTCTGGAAACACCATATATTTT.

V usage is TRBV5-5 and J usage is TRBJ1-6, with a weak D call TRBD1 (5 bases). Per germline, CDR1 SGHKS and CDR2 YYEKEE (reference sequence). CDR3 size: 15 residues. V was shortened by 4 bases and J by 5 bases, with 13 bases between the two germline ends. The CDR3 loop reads CASSPQWGDNSPLHF. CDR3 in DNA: TGTGCCAGCAGCCCCCAGTGGGGGGATAATTCACCCCTCCACTTT. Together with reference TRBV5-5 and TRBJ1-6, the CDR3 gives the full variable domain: DAGVTQSPTHLIKTRGQQVTLRCSPISGHKSVSWYQQVLGQGPQFIFQYYEKEERGRGNFPDRFSARQFPNYSSELNVNALLLGDSALYLCASSPQWGDNSPLHFGNGTRLTVT.